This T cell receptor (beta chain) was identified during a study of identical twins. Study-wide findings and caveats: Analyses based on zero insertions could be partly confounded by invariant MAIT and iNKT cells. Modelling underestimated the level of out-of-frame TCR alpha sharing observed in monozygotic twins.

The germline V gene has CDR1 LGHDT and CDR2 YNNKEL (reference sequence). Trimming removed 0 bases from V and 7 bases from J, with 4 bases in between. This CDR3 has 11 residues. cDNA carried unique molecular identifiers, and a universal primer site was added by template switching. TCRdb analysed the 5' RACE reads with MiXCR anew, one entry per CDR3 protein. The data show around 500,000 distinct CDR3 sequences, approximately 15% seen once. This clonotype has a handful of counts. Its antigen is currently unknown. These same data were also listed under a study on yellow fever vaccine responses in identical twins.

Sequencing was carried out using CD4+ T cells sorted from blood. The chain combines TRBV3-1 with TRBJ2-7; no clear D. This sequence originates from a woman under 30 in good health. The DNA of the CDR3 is TGTGCCAGCAGCCAAGATATGGAGCAGTACTTC. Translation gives CASSQDMEQYF.